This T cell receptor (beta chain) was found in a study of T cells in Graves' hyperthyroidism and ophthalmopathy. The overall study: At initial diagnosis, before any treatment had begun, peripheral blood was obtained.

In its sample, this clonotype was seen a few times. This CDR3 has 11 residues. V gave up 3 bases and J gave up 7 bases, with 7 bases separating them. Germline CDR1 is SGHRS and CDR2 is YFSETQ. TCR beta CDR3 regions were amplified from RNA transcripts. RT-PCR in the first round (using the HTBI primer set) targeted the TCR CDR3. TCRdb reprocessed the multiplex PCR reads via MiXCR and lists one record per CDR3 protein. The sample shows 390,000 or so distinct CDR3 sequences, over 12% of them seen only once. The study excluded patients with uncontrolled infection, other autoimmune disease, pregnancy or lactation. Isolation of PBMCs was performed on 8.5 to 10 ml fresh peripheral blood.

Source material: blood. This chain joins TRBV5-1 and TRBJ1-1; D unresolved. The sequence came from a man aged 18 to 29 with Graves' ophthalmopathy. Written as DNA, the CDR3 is TGCGCCAGCAGCTCCTCTGGTGAAGCTTTCTTT. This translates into CASSSSGEAFF.